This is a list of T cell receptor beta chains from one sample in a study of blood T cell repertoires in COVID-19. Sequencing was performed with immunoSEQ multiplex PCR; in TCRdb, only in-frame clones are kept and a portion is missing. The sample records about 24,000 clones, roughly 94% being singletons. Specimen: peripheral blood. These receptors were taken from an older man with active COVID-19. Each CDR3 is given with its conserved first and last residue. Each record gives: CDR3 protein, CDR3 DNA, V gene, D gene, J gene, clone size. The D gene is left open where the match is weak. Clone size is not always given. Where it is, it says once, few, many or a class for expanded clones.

CASSPTGAGGYEQYF | TGTGCCAGCAGCCCTACCGGAGCGGGGGGCTACGAGCAGTACTTC | TRBV5-8 | TRBD2 | TRBJ2-7 | once
CASSSLAGNSYEQYF | TGTGCCAGCAGCTCGCTAGCGGGGAACTCCTACGAGCAGTACTTC | TRBV6-6 | TRBD2 | TRBJ2-7 | NA
CASSYLGTGGAEQYF | TGTGCCAGCAGTTACTTAGGGACAGGGGGGGCCGAGCAGTACTTC | TRBV6-5 | TRBD1 | TRBJ2-7 | NA
CASSRTGTQPQHF | TGTGCCAGCAGCCGGACAGGGACTCAGCCCCAGCATTTT | TRBV5-5 | TRBD1 | TRBJ1-5 | NA
CASSRPRTEGGKLFF | TGTGCCAGCAGCCGCCCCAGGACAGAAGGAGGAAAACTGTTTTTT | TRBV3-1/TRBV3-2 | NA | TRBJ1-4 | NA
CASSLRVEYSSGANVLTF | TGTGCCAGCAGTTTACGTGTAGAGTATTCCTCTGGGGCCAACGTCCTGACTTTC | TRBV27 | NA | TRBJ2-6 | NA
CASGLVAGVSKNIQYF | TGTGCTAGTGGTTTGGTAGCCGGGGTAAGCAAAAACATTCAGTACTTC | TRBV12-5 | NA | TRBJ2-4 | NA
CASSLDSHLSTDTQYF | TGTGCCAGCAGCCTGGACTCTCACCTAAGCACAGATACGCAGTATTTT | TRBV7-2 | NA | TRBJ2-3 | NA
CASCAQGAATNEKLFF | TGTGCCAGCTGTGCGCAGGGGGCCGCAACTAATGAAAAACTGTTTTTT | TRBV6-6 | TRBD1 | TRBJ1-4 | NA
CATRGWQKEREGSYNEQFF | TGTGCCACCCGGGGGTGGCAGAAAGAGCGGGAGGGCTCCTACAATGAGCAGTTCTTC | TRBV10-3 | TRBD2 | TRBJ2-1 | NA
CASYPGGLRTGELFF | TGTGCCAGTTATCCCGGGGGGTTGAGGACCGGGGAGCTGTTTTTT | TRBV19 | TRBD2 | TRBJ2-2 | few
CASSPGGDRAGFGTF | TGTGCCAGCAGTCCGGGGGGGGACAGGGCAGGATTTGGGACCTTC | TRBV28 | TRBD1 | TRBJ1-2 | NA
CASSIFSGGAQGNEQFF | TGTGCCAGTAGTATCTTCAGCGGGGGGGCTCAGGGCAATGAGCAGTTCTTC | TRBV19 | TRBD2 | TRBJ2-1 | NA
CASSLQGASSYNSPLHF | TGTGCCAGCAGCTTGCAGGGGGCTAGCTCCTATAATTCACCCCTCCACTTT | TRBV28 | TRBD1 | TRBJ1-6 | NA
CASSSYSGNTQYF | TGCGCCAGCAGTAGCTACTCGGGAAATACGCAGTATTTT | TRBV10-2 | NA | TRBJ2-3 | NA
CATRQGASQETQYF | TGTGCCACGCGACAGGGGGCATCGCAGGAGACCCAGTACTTC | TRBV5-4 | TRBD1 | TRBJ2-5 | NA
CASSYLAGGPFEQFF | TGTGCCAGCAGTTATCTAGCGGGGGGGCCATTTGAGCAGTTCTTC | TRBV5-4 | TRBD2 | TRBJ2-1 | NA
CASSLGAIMNTEAFF | TGTGCCAGCAGCTTGGGAGCCATTATGAACACTGAAGCTTTCTTT | TRBV5-4 | NA | TRBJ1-1 | NA
CASSPRYTEAFF | TGTGCCAGCTCACCCAGGTATACTGAAGCTTTCTTT | TRBV18 | NA | TRBJ1-1 | NA
CASSLLGGYTF | TGTGCCAGCAGTTTACTAGGCGGCTACACCTTC | TRBV7-8 | NA | TRBJ1-2 | NA
CASSVAGTNRNEQFF | TGTGCCAGCAGCGTCGCCGGGACTAATAGAAATGAGCAGTTCTTC | TRBV7-3 | TRBD2 | TRBJ2-1 | NA
CARSSSSSSTYNEQFF | TGTGCCAGAAGCTCTAGCTCGTCCTCCACCTACAATGAGCAGTTCTTC | TRBV5-3 | NA | TRBJ2-1 | NA
CASSGTFREETQYF | TGTGCCAGCAGCGGAACGTTCCGGGAAGAGACCCAGTACTTC | TRBV7-9 | NA | TRBJ2-5 | once
CASSYGNGELFF | TGTGCCAGCAGCTACGGGAACGGGGAGCTGTTTTTT | TRBV7-2 | NA | TRBJ2-2 | NA
CASSYSGTSGLSYEQYF | TGTGCCAGCAGTTACTCGGGGACTAGCGGACTCTCCTACGAGCAGTACTTC | TRBV6-2/TRBV6-3 | TRBD2 | TRBJ2-7 | NA
CASSESDKAYNEQFF | TGTGCCAGCAGTGAATCCGACAAAGCCTACAATGAGCAGTTCTTC | TRBV25-1 | NA | TRBJ2-1 | NA
CASRQGFMKWTGELFF | TGTGCCAGCAGACAGGGCTTTATGAAGTGGACCGGGGAGCTGTTTTTT | TRBV2 | NA | TRBJ2-2 | NA
CASSKGDGSPEVDEQFF | TGTGCCAGCAGCAAAGGTGACGGCAGCCCGGAGGTGGATGAGCAGTTCTTC | TRBV21-1 | NA | TRBJ2-1 | NA
CAKGGSSGGPADTQYF | TGTGCCAAAGGCGGATCTAGCGGGGGGCCGGCAGATACGCAGTATTTT | TRBV6-4 | TRBD2 | TRBJ2-3 | NA
CASSHGVRGYEQYF | TGTGCCAGCAGCCATGGGGTTAGGGGATACGAGCAGTACTTC | TRBV3-1/TRBV3-2 | NA | TRBJ2-7 | NA
CASSRGTGLSSGNTIYF | TGCGCCAGCAGCCGCGGGACAGGGCTGAGCTCTGGAAACACCATATATTTT | TRBV5-1 | TRBD1 | TRBJ1-3 | NA
CASSYSNRVGQPQHF | TGTGCCAGCAGTTACTCGAACAGGGTCGGTCAGCCCCAGCATTTT | TRBV6-5 | NA | TRBJ1-5 | NA
CASSPPSLARPAFKNEQFF | TGTGCCAGCTCACCACCCTCACTCGCTAGGCCCGCGTTTAAGAATGAGCAGTTCTTC | TRBV18 | NA | TRBJ2-1 | NA
CASSLALGRGYEQYF | TGCGCCAGCAGCTTGGCTTTGGGCAGGGGATACGAGCAGTACTTC | TRBV5-1 | NA | TRBJ2-7 | few
CASSEARGRSTDTQYF | TGTGCCAGCAGTGAAGCAAGAGGCCGGAGCACAGATACGCAGTATTTT | TRBV6-1 | NA | TRBJ2-3 | NA
CATSRDPVAKNIQYF | TGTGCCACCAGCAGAGATCCGGTAGCCAAAAACATTCAGTACTTC | TRBV15 | NA | TRBJ2-4 | few
CASSRPGVGQETQYF | TGTGCCAGCAGTCGACCAGGGGTAGGCCAAGAGACCCAGTACTTC | TRBV27 | NA | TRBJ2-5 | NA
CASSQRLAPTSTDTQYF | TGCGCCAGCAGCCAAAGACTAGCGCCCACTAGCACAGATACGCAGTATTTT | TRBV4-1 | TRBD2 | TRBJ2-3 | NA
CASSSVAGAPYEQYF | TGTGCCAGCAGCTCTGTAGCGGGAGCACCCTACGAGCAGTACTTC | TRBV4-2 | TRBD2 | TRBJ2-7 | NA
CASSALAGVAGTDTQYF | TGTGCCAGCAGCGCGTTAGCGGGAGTGGCGGGAACAGATACGCAGTATTTT | TRBV9 | TRBD2 | TRBJ2-3 | NA
CASLKDRETNTYEQYF | TGTGCCAGCCTAAAGGATCGCGAGACAAATACCTACGAGCAGTACTTC | TRBV21-1 | NA | TRBJ2-7 | NA
CASSLTGGVGNEQFF | TGTGCCAGCAGTTTAACGGGGGGAGTGGGGAATGAGCAGTTCTTC | TRBV27 | TRBD2 | TRBJ2-1 | once
CASSPTGGEETQYF | TGTGCCAGCAGTCCAACAGGGGGCGAAGAGACCCAGTACTTC | TRBV7-8 | TRBD1 | TRBJ2-5 | NA
CASSGLRDRLEANYGYTF | TGCGCCAGCAGTGGGCTTAGGGACAGGTTGGAAGCTAACTATGGCTACACCTTC | TRBV10-1 | TRBD1 | TRBJ1-2 | few
CASSKGTGLTRYEQYF | TGCGCCAGCAGCAAGGGGACAGGTCTCACAAGGTACGAGCAGTACTTC | TRBV5-1 | TRBD1 | TRBJ2-7 | NA